The sequence of this T cell receptor (beta chain) was determined in a study of a mutant IDH1 vaccine in newly diagnosed glioma (dated by TCRdb to the early 2020s). Looking at the study overall: Vaccination started 4-6 weeks after radiotherapy alone, or was given together with temozolomide cycles in the groups whose treatment included chemotherapy. Of the 30 or so patients who were treated, about 62% were male and about 40% were female, and the mean age was approximately 40 years. Prior to enrollment, standard therapy consisting of radiotherapy alone, temozolomide alone, or radiochemotherapy with temozolomide had been administered to patients, with the combination being received by most patients. The week-35 safety follow-up was designated visit V12, and the week-47 end of study was designated visit V13. Six visits were used for peripheral blood collection: V03 (baseline), V05, V07, V10, V12 and V13. Longitudinal TCRB deep sequencing was performed for about two dozen treated patients wherever samples were available for exploratory analyses.

Libraries were prepared through the immunoSEQ multiplex PCR assay. Rearranged TCR beta chain sequences were amplified using the hsTCRB Kit according to the manufacturer's protocol. An Illumina MiSeq was used to sequence the TCRB libraries. From the authors' description of their analysis: The kit vendor's proprietary platform handled demultiplexing, trimming and gene mapping. What TCRdb holds here is the immuneACCESS table cut down to in-frame rearrangements. Part of the clones is not present; checked against another copy, under half of the missing clones reflect an unresolved V gene, and the others are unexplained. The D gene and trimming were derived from the DNA, and the V and J assignments and clone size from that table. The sample data list 53,000 or so clones, and around 85% of these were observed just once. Together, the top ten hold 6% to 8% of the sample. As concerns this clone: Its antigen has not been determined. No qualities accompany the bases; no much larger clone lies one base away.

The research as a whole found: Immune responses induced by the vaccine were seen in around 93% of patients across multiple MHC alleles. PBMC samples for TCRB deep sequencing were selected based on availability. It was noted by the authors that analyses of patient blood samples could not be reproduced owing to sample limitations. Pseudoprogression appeared unrelated to alterations in the top peripheral T cell clonotypes detected by TCRB sequencing.

The sample's time point label is to be understood as: week 35, safety follow-up. Every vaccine dose consisted of 300 ug of a 20-mer mutant IDH1 peptide in Montanide, administered subcutaneously together with topical imiquimod. Patients received eight vaccinations in weeks 1, 3, 5, 7, 11, 15, 19 and 23, corresponding to visits V03 through V10. The donors had newly diagnosed IDH1-mutant astrocytomas of WHO grade 3 or 4 that showed loss of nuclear ATRX. The samples were drawn from NOA16, a multicentre, single-arm, open-label phase I trial in Germany that tested a mutant IDH1 peptide vaccine in humans for the first time. Genomic DNA for TCRB sequencing was isolated from EDTA blood with the DNeasy Blood and Tissue Kit. There are 15 amino acids in the CDR3, from cysteine to phenylalanine inclusive. Only CDR3 DNA is held: 45 bases, read in frame from base 1. Trimming removed 2 bases from V and 10 bases from J, leaving 16 bases between the germline ends. The germline V gene specifies SGDLS as CDR1 and YYNGEE as CDR2.

The V gene is TRBV9 and the J gene is TRBJ1-6; the D region possibly corresponds to TRBD1 (5 bases align). Sequenced material: PBMCs, taken from a glioma patient whose treatment included an IDH1 peptide vaccine. The TCR originated in a man aged 35 to 55 with glioma. The sequence in DNA is TGTGCCAGCAGCGTGTCAGGGTGGTCGGGGTCACCCCTCCACTTT. The translation is CASSVSGWSGSPLHF.